The 3 T cell receptor beta chains below come from one sample, sequenced in a study of cytomegalovirus exposure and HLA in healthy donors. The PCR made use of 60 Vbeta and 13 Jbeta primers. Sequencing used immunoSEQ multiplex PCR; TCRdb keeps in-frame clones, though not all of them. The top ten hold 1.5% to 2% of the sample, which has some 190,000 clones, about 86% seen once. The sample taken for sequencing was PBMCs. These receptors all come from a man aged 35-49 years in good health and CMV-seropositive.

The V and J genes are TRBV19 and TRBJ2-7; TRBD2 matches at 8 bases. Germline V gives CDR1 LNHDA, CDR2 SQIVND (reference sequence). After removal of 4 bases from V and 2 bases from J, the junction contained 7 bases not matched to a gene. The CDR3 is 15 amino acids. CDR3 nucleotides: TGTGCCAGTAGTAACGGGAGGGGACGGACCTACGAGCAGTACTTC. It codes for CASSNGRGRTYEQYF.

The chain recombines TRBV25-1 with TRBJ2-1; TRBD2 agrees at 11 bases. The CDR3 covers 18 residues. After removal of 2 bases from V and 0 bases from J, the junction contained 6 bases not matched to a gene. The germline gives CDR1 MGHDK, CDR2 SYGVNS. The CDR3 is CASSERLAGPSSYNEQFF. As DNA, the CDR3 is TGTGCCAGCAGTGAACGACTAGCGGGACCTAGCTCCTACAATGAGCAGTTCTTC.

The rearrangement uses TRBV5-1 and TRBJ1-2; 10 nucleotides agree with TRBD1. CDR3 length equals 17 residues. Trimming took 0 bases from V and 1 from J; bases not matched to a gene: 6. Germline assignment: CDR1 SGHRS and CDR2 YFSETQ. The CDR3 sequence: CASSLGQGANFNYGYTF. CDR3 coding DNA: TGCGCCAGCAGCTTGGGACAGGGGGCAAATTTTAACTATGGCTACACCTTC. Based on the CDR3 plus reference TRBV5-1 and TRBJ1-2, the full variable domain is KAGVTQTPRYLIKTRGQQVTLSCSPISGHRSVSWYQQTPGQGLQFLFEYFSETQRNKGNFPGRFSGRQFSNSRSEMNVSTLELGDSALYLCASSLGQGANFNYGYTFGSGTRLTVV.